A single TCR beta chain is shown here with its context. This sample was taken from a study of blood T cell repertoires in COVID-19. Study-level information: The samples span acute and convalescent COVID-19 from the United States, Italy and Spain.

The CDR3 runs 16 residues. Trimming left V 2 bases short and J 0 bases short, with 11 bases between. Germline assignment: CDR1 SEHNR and CDR2 FQNEAQ (reference sequence). In the authors' methods: Reference gene primer amplification gave estimated nucleated cell counts. Assay used: immunoSEQ multiplex PCR; TCRdb lists only in-frame clones, some missing. That table is the source of V, J and clone size, and D and trimming were worked out from the DNA. The table records about 100,000 clones, roughly 89% of them present only once. Sequencing was done on a sample of peripheral blood. The receptor's source is an older man with acute or convalescent COVID-19. This chain links TRBV7-9 with TRBJ1-3; no definite D call. CDR3 nucleotides: TGTGCCAGCAGCTTATCTATCCTAGTCTCTGGAAACACCATATATTTT. Translating gives CASSLSILVSGNTIYF.